The 19 T cell receptor beta chains below were found in one sample sequenced in a study of T cell responses to AZD1222 COVID-19 vaccine. The data were produced by immunoSEQ multiplex PCR, yet TCRdb's version contains in-frame clones alone and is incomplete. Here the sample spans fewer than 120,000 clones, about 90% being singletons. Here the sequenced sample was peripheral blood, taken 28 days after the second AZD1222 dose. The origin of the receptors is an adult who received the AZD1222 COVID-19 vaccine.

This clone was seen only a few times. The V and J genes are TRBV4-2 and TRBJ1-3; a weak D match, TRBD1 (5 bases). Trimming took 3 bases from V and 1 from J, leaving 10 bases between them. CDR1 is LGHNA, CDR2 YNFKEQ, per germline. This CDR3 is 15 amino acids long. In nucleotides, the CDR3 is TGTGCCAGCAGCCACGGGGACGCTTCTGGAAACACCATATATTTT. It encodes CASSHGDASGNTIYF.

This clone was seen only once. This chain uses TRBV15 with TRBJ1-4; no clear D. Trimming stripped 0 bases from V and 7 bases from J, with 9 bases between. CDR1 and CDR2 from the germline V gene are LNHNV and YYDKDF (reference sequence). The CDR3 is 14 amino acids. CDR3 residues: CATSRDRAAEKLFF. CDR3 nucleotide sequence: TGTGCCACCAGCAGAGATAGGGCGGCTGAAAAACTGTTTTTT.

The chain is built from TRBV28 and TRBJ2-7; TRBD2 might be the D (6 bases). In germline, CDR1 is MDHEN, CDR2 SYDVKM. This CDR3 contains 17 residues. Trimming left V 3 bases short and J 1 base short, with 19 bases between. In nucleotides, the CDR3 is TGTGCCAGCAGTTTTGGGGGAGGAAGGCAACAGTCCTACGAGCAGTACTTC. Translating gives CASSFGGGRQQSYEQYF.

The chain is built from TRBV7-8 and TRBJ1-2; D is ambiguous. V was cut by 2 bases and J by 3 bases, with 10 bases left in between. CDR1 and CDR2 from the germline V gene are SGHVS and FQNEAQ. This CDR3 is 14 amino acids long. CDR3 nucleotide sequence: TGTGCCAGCAGCTTAAGGAGTGAACACTATGGCTACACCTTC. Translated, it gives CASSLRSEHYGYTF. The full variable domain, its missing parts supplied by reference TRBV7-8 and TRBJ1-2, is GAGVSQSPRYKVAKRGQDVALRCDPISGHVSLFWYQQALGQGPEFLTYFQNEAQLDKSGLPSDRFFAERPEGSVSTLKIQRTQQEDSAVYLCASSLRSEHYGYTFGSGTRLTVV.

The rearrangement uses TRBV5-1 and TRBJ1-2; 7 bases match TRBD1. Germline CDR1 reads SGHRS; CDR2 reads YFSETQ. The CDR3 is made up of 14 amino acids. V dropped 3 bases and J dropped 2; count of bases not matched to a gene: 4. This CDR3 is CASSSLTGNYGYTF. The CDR3 region has the DNA TGCGCCAGCAGCTCGCTGACAGGGAACTATGGCTACACCTTC.

The CDR3 DNA sequence: TGTGCCAGCAGTTACTCCAGCCGGGAGCGAGGGGGCTACACCTTC. It yields the protein CASSYSSRERGGYTF. This rearrangement joins TRBV6-5 to TRBJ1-2; D remains ambiguous. The germline V gene encodes CDR1 MNHEY and CDR2 SVGAGI. The CDR3 spans 15 residues. Trimming pared 0 bases from V and 8 bases from J, leaving 16 bases between.

Notes on this clone: Germline is not matched at one junction end, which may reflect a read error. This chain uses TRBV28 with TRBJ2-6; D may be TRBD2 (6 bases). This CDR3 comprises 15 residues. The germline CDR1 and CDR2 sequences are MDHEN and SYDVKM. CDR3 loop: CASSARDSEANVLTF. The DNA of the CDR3 is TGTGCCAGCAGTGCTAGGGACTCTGAGGCCAACGTCCTGACTTTC.

The rearrangement uses TRBV7-9 and TRBJ1-2, with D hard to call. Trimming took 2 bases from V and 3 from J, leaving 7 bases between them. The CDR3 covers 13 residues. Germline CDR1 SEHNR, CDR2 FQNEAQ (reference sequence). The CDR3 is CASSLRTDYGYTF. For the CDR3, the DNA is TGTGCCAGCAGCTTAAGAACAGACTATGGCTACACCTTC.

The gene calls are TRBV27 and TRBJ1-2; tentative D call: TRBD1 (5 bases). This CDR3 has 13 amino acids. Germline CDR1 and CDR2: MNHEY and SMNVEV (reference sequence). V was cut by 5 bases and J by 6 bases, with 13 bases left in between. The CDR3 reads CASSPSGVNGYTF. The CDR3 DNA follows: TGTGCCAGCAGTCCCTCGGGGGTCAATGGCTACACCTTC.

The chain uses TRBV19 and TRBJ1-5, with TRBD1 identical over 8 bases. Germline CDR1 is LNHDA and CDR2 is SQIVND (reference sequence). The length of the CDR3 is 15 residues. Unmatched junction bases numbered 6, after V lost 5 bases and J lost 3 bases. The CDR3 nucleotides read TGTGCCAGTAGTGGAGACAGGGGACTCAATCAGCCCCAGCATTTT. As protein: CASSGDRGLNQPQHF.

V and J are TRBV15 and TRBJ2-5; 10 bases fit TRBD2. Per germline, CDR1 LNHNV and CDR2 YYDKDF (reference sequence). This CDR3 region has 19 residues. V dropped 2 bases and J dropped 5; count of bases not matched to a gene: 17. The CDR3 DNA follows: TGTGCCACCAGCAGAAAGGGGCAATATACGAGCGGGGGGGCTGAGACCCAGTACTTC. Protein: CATSRKGQYTSGGAETQYF.

The J gene is TRBJ2-1, the V gene TRBV5-1; 9 bases agree with TRBD2. Germline-derived CDR1 and CDR2 are SGHRS and YFSETQ. The CDR3 spans 15 residues. V lost 4 bases and J lost 8; bases outside the gene matches: 10. The CDR3 sequence is CASSPVAGDFDEQFF. In DNA, the CDR3 is TGCGCCAGCAGCCCGGTAGCGGGAGACTTCGATGAGCAGTTCTTC.

The chain has TRBV7-9 and TRBJ1-5, with D maybe TRBD1 (5 bases). V lost 5 bases, J lost 0 bases, and 14 bases lay in between. Germline V CDR1 and CDR2: SEHNR, FQNEAQ (reference sequence). CDR3 size: 16 residues. This CDR3 is CASSPSEQVSNQPQHF. Here the CDR3 DNA reads TGTGCCAGCAGCCCAAGCGAACAGGTTAGCAATCAGCCCCAGCATTTT.

The chain joins TRBV11-2 to TRBJ2-5; 8 nucleotides agree with TRBD2. After removal of 5 bases from V and 1 base from J, the junction contained 6 bases not matched to a gene. Per germline, CDR1 SGHAT and CDR2 FQNNGV. This CDR3 is 15 amino acids long. For the CDR3, the DNA is TGTGCCAGCAGCCTCGGAACTAGCGGCCAAGAGACCCAGTACTTC. Its protein is CASSLGTSGQETQYF.

The gene calls are TRBV6-4 and TRBJ2-1, with D perhaps TRBD2 (6 bases). The CDR3 runs 15 residues. Germline CDR1 is MRHNA and CDR2 is SNTAGT. V lost 4 bases and J 5 bases, leaving 15 bases between the germline ends. The CDR3 DNA is TGTGCCAGCAGTGTTGTGGCGGGAACCAACAATGAGCAGTTCTTC. This encodes CASSVVAGTNNEQFF.

The chain has TRBV12-5 and TRBJ1-1; D is perhaps TRBD1 (5 bases). The germline CDR1 and CDR2 sequences are LGHNT and FRNRAP. CDR3 length equals 13 residues. The V gene lost 4 bases and the J gene lost 5 bases, with 11 bases spanning the gap. In DNA form, the CDR3 reads TGTGCTAGTGGTTCGGGGCTCGGGACTGAAGCTTTCTTT. Protein: CASGSGLGTEAFF.

This chain links TRBV5-8 with TRBJ2-7; D is uncertain. The CDR3 is made up of 13 amino acids. The germline V and J ends were trimmed by 2 bases and 4 bases, with 10 bases remaining between them. Germline CDR1 and CDR2: SGHTS and YDEGEE. CDR3: CASSFRSSYEQYF. In DNA, the CDR3 is TGTGCCAGCAGCTTTCGCTCTTCGTACGAGCAGTACTTC.

The chain carries TRBV27 and TRBJ2-7, with D uncertain. Germline CDR1 reads MNHEY; CDR2 reads SMNVEV (reference sequence). With 2 bases removed from V and 1 base from J, the gap between germline ends came to 9 bases. The CDR3 contains 14 residues. CDR3 nucleotide sequence: TGTGCCAGCAGTTTAAGGCCCGAGTCCTACGAGCAGTACTTC. Protein: CASSLRPESYEQYF.

The DNA of the CDR3 is TGTGCCAGCGCCGCGGGAGGAGCGGGGGGGCAAGAGACCCAGTACTTC. This translates into CASAAGGAGGQETQYF. J is TRBJ2-5 and V is TRBV9, with 10 bases matching TRBD2. The length of the CDR3 is 16 residues. Unmatched junction bases numbered 11, after V lost 7 bases and J lost 2 bases. CDR1 SGDLS and CDR2 YYNGEE come from the germline V gene.